The present T cell receptor beta chain was sequenced within a study of cytomegalovirus exposure and HLA in healthy donors. Across the study: Among the approximately 400 genotyped donors, 65% to 90% were placed in the Caucasian-associated ancestry cluster.

To note about this clone: Its antigen is still unknown.

V gave up 4 bases and J gave up 6 bases, with 7 bases separating them. The germline V gene encodes CDR1 MNHNS and CDR2 SASEGT. This CDR3 spans 11 amino acids. General study points: Among immune exposure information, only CMV serostatus was available.

Primers: 60 Vbeta forward and 13 Jbeta reverse. Measured with immunoSEQ multiplex PCR; TCRdb has only the in-frame clones, and not every one. The sample records 75,000 to 95,000 clones, over 80% being singletons. The chain couples TRBV6-1 to TRBJ2-7; D remains unclear. Sequenced input: PBMCs. This sequence was found in a man younger than 35 in good health and CMV-seronegative. The CDR3 reads CASSAGSEQYF. The CDR3 DNA is TGTGCCAGCAGTGCCGGGTCCGAGCAGTACTTC.